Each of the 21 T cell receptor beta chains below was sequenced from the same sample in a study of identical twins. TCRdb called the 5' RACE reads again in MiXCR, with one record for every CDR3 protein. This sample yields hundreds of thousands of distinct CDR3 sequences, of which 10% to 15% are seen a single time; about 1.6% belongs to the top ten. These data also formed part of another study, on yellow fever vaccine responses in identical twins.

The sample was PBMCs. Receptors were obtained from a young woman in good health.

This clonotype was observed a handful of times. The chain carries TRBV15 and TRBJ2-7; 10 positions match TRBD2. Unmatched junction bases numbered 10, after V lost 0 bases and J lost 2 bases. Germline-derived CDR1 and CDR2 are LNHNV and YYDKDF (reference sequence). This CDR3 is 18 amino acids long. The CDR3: CATSRDLVGLAGAYEQYF. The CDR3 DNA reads TGTGCCACCAGCAGAGATCTGGTGGGGCTAGCGGGAGCCTACGAGCAGTACTTC.

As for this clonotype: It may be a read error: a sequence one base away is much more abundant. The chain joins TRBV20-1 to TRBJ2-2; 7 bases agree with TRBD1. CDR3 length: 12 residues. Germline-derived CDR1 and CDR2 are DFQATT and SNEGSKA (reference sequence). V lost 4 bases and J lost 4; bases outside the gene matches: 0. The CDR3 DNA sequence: TGCAGTGCTAACAGGGGCACCGGGGAGCTGTTTTTT. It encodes CSANRGTGELFF.

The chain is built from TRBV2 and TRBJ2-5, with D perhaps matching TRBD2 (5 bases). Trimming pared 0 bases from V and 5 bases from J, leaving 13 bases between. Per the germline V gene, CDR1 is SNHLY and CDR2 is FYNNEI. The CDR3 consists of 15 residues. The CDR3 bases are TGTGCCAGCAGTGAAGCGCTTCTGGGAGTCGAGACCCAGTACTTC. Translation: CASSEALLGVETQYF.

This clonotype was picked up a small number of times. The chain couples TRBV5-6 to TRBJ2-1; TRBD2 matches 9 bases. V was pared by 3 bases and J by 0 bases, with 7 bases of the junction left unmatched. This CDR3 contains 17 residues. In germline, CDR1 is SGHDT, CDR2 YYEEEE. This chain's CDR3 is CASSSYSGSLSYNEQFF. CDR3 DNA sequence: TGTGCCAGCAGCTCTTATAGCGGGAGCCTCTCCTACAATGAGCAGTTCTTC.

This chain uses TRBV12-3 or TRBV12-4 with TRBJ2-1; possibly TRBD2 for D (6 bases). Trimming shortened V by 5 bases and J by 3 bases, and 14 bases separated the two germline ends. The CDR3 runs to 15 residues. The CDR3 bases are TGTGCCAGCAGTGGGGGAATCGGGAGCTACAATGAGCAGTTCTTC. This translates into CASSGGIGSYNEQFF.

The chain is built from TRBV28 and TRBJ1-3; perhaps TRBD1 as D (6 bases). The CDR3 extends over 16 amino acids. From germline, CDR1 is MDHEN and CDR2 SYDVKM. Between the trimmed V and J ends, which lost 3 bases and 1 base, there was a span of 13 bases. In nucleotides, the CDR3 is TGTGCCAGCAGTTTCGCCATCACAGGGTCTGGAAACACCATATATTTT. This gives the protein CASSFAITGSGNTIYF. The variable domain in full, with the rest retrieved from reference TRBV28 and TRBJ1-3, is DVKVTQSSRYLVKRTGEKVFLECVQDMDHENMFWYRQDPGLGLRLIYFSYDVKMKEKGDIPEGYSVSREKKERFSLILESASTNQTSMYLCASSFAITGSGNTIYFGEGSWLTVV.

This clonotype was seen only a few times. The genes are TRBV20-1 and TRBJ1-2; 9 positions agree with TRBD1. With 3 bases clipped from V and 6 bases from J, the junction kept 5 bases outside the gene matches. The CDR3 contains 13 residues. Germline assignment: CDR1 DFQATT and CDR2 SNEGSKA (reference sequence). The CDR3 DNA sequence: TGCAGTGCTAGCTACAGGGGGCTGGATGGCTACACCTTC. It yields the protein CSASYRGLDGYTF.

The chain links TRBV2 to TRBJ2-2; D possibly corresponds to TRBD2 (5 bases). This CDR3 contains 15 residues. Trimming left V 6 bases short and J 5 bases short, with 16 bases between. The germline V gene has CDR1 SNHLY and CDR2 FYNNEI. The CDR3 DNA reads TGTGCCAGCAGCCCGTCGGCACTAGGTACCGGGGAGCTGTTTTTT. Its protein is CASSPSALGTGELFF.

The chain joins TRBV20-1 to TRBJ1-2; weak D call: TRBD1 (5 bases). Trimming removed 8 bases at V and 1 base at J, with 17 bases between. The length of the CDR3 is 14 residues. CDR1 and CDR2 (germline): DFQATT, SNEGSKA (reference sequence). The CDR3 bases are TGCAGTTTTTCGGGAGGGGAGGATAACTATGGCTACACCTTC. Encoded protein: CSFSGGEDNYGYTF.

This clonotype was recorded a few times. Here the CDR3 DNA reads TGCGCCAGCAGCTTGGGACACCGTATTCCTAACTATGGCTACACCTTC. Protein product: CASSLGHRIPNYGYTF. V usage is TRBV5-1 and J usage is TRBJ1-2; D uncertain. Germline V gives CDR1 SGHRS, CDR2 YFSETQ. Between the trimmed V and J ends, which lost 0 bases and 0 bases, there was a span of 12 bases. The CDR3 spans 16 residues.

The CDR3, as DNA: TGTGCCAGCAGCCAAGATAGGCAGGGTTACGAGCAGTACGTC. Translating gives CASSQDRQGYEQYV. The chain recombines TRBV3-1 with TRBJ2-7, with D possibly matching TRBD1 (5 bases). V was shortened by 0 bases and J by 4 bases, with 10 bases between the two germline ends. Per germline, CDR1 LGHDT and CDR2 YNNKEL (reference sequence). The CDR3 contains 14 residues.

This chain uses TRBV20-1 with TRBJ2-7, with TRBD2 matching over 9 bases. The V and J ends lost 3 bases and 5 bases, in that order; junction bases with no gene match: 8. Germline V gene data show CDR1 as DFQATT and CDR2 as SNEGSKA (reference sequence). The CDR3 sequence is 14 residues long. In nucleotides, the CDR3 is TGCAGTGCTAGCCGGAGCGGGAGGCTCGACGAGCAGTACTTC. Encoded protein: CSASRSGRLDEQYF.

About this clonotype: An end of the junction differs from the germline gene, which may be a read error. CDR3 DNA sequence: TGTGCCACCAGCAGAGATCGGGGAAGGGGCAATGGGCAGTTCTTC. This sequence encodes CATSRDRGRGNGQFF. This chain links TRBV15 with TRBJ2-1; tentatively, D is TRBD1 or TRBD2 (5 bases each). The CDR3 covers 15 residues. The V gene's germline CDR1 is LNHNV and CDR2 YYDKDF (reference sequence).

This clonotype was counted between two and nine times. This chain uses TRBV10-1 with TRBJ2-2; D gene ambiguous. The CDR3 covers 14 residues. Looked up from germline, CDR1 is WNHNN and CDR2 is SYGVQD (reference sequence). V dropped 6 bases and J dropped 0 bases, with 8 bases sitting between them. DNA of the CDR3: TGCGCCAGCAGAGGCCAGGCGAACACCGGGGAGCTGTTTTTT. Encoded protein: CASRGQANTGELFF.

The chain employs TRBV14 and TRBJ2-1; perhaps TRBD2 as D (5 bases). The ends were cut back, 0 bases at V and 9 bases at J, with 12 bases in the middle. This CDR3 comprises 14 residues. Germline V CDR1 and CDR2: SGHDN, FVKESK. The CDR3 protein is CASSQDAGLAEQFF. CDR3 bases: TGTGCCAGCAGCCAAGACGCGGGCTTGGCTGAGCAGTTCTTC. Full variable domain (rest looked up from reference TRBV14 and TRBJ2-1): EAGVTQFPSHSVIEKGQTVTLRCDPISGHDNLYWYRRVMGKEIKFLLHFVKESKQDESGMPNNRFLAERTGGTYSTLKVQPAELEDSGVYFCASSQDAGLAEQFFGPGTRLTVL.

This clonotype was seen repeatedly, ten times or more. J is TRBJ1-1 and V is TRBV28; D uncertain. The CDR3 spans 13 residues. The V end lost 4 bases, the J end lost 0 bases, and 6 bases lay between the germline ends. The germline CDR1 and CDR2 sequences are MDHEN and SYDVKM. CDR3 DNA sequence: TGTGCCAGCAGTTCCTTTCTGAACACTGAAGCTTTCTTT. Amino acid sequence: CASSSFLNTEAFF.

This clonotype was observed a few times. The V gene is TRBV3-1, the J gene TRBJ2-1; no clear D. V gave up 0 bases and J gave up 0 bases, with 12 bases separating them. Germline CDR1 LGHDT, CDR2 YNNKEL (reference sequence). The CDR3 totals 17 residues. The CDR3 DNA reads TGTGCCAGCAGCCAAGATGCGAGCCCCAGCTCCTACAATGAGCAGTTCTTC. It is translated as CASSQDASPSSYNEQFF.

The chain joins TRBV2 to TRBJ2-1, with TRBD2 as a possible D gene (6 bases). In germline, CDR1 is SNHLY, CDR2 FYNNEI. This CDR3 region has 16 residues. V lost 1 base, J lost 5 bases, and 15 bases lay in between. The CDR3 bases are TGTGCCAGCAGTGAAGAAGGCTGGCTAGCGAACAATGAGCAGTTCTTC. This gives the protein CASSEEGWLANNEQFF.

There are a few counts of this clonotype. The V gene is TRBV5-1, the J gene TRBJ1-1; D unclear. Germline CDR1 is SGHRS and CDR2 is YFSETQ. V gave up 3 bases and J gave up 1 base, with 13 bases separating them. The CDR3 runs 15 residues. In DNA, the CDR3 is TGCGCCAGCAGCTCATTCAGCAGTCCGAACACTGAAGCTTTCTTT. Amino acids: CASSSFSSPNTEAFF.

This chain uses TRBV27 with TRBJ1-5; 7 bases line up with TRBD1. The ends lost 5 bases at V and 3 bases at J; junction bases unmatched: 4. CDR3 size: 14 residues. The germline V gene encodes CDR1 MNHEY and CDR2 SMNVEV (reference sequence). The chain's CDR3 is CASSMTGPNQPQHF. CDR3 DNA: TGTGCCAGCAGTATGACAGGGCCCAATCAGCCCCAGCATTTT.

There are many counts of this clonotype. The CDR3 loop is CASSFPLGLAGTTDTQYF. Written as DNA, the CDR3 is TGTGCCAGCAGTTTCCCCCTCGGACTAGCGGGGACCACAGATACGCAGTATTTT. The rearrangement links TRBV12-3 or TRBV12-4 to TRBJ2-3; 12 nucleotides match TRBD2. V lost 3 bases to trimming and J lost 2 bases; unmatched junction nucleotides: 9. The CDR3 length is 18 residues.